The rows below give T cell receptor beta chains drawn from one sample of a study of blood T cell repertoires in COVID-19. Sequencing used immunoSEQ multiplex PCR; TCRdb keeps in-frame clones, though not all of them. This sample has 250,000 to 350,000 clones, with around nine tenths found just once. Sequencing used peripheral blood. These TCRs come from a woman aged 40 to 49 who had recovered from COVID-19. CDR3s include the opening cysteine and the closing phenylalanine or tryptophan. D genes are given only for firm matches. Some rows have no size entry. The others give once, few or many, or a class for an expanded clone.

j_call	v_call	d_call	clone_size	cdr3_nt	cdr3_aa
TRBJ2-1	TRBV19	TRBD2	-	TGTGCCAGTAGTTCAGGACTAGAGCGTGAGCAGTTCTTC	CASSSGLEREQFF
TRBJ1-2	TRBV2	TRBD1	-	TGTGCCAGCAGTGGACAGGGGGACGGAGGGGGCTACACCTTC	CASSGQGDGGGYTF
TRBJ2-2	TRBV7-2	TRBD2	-	TGTGCCAGCAGCCCTGAAGTGGATAGCGGGGGCACCGGGGAGCTGTTTTTT	CASSPEVDSGGTGELFF
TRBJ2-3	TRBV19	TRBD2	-	TGTGCCAGTAGTATTGCGTCTTTGGCTAGCGGGAGGGCCGAAGAGCAGTATTTT	CASSIASLASGRAEEQYF
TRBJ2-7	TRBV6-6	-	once	TGTGCCAGCAGTTACGGCCAGGGTTCCTACGAGCAGTACTTC	CASSYGQGSYEQYF
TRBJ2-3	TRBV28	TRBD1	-	TGTGCCAGCAGATCCTTGGCCCTCTGGACAGGGGATACAGATACGCAGTATTTT	CASRSLALWTGDTDTQYF
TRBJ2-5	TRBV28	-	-	TGTGCCAGCAGCACAGGGCAACAAGAGACCCAGTACTTC	CASSTGQQETQYF
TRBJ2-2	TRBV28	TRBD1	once	TGTGCCAGCACCGACCCCGGGACAGGGCAGACCGGGGAGCTGTTTTTT	CASTDPGTGQTGELFF
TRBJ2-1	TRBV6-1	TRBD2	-	TGTGCCAGCAGTGAGCGGGAGGCCTACAATGAGCAGTTCTTC	CASSEREAYNEQFF
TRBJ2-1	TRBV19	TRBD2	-	TGTGCCAGTAGTACCATGACTAGCGGCAACAATGAGCAGTTCTTC	CASSTMTSGNNEQFF
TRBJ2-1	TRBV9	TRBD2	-	TGTGCCAGCAGCAGAGGGACTAGCGGGATTAATGAGCAGTTCTTC	CASSRGTSGINEQFF
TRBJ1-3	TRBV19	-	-	TGTGCCAGTAGTATCTCCTCCCGCTCTGGAAACACCATATATTTT	CASSISSRSGNTIYF
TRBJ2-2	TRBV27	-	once	TGTGCCAGCAGTTTGGGGGCTTTGGGAGCAGCCGGGGAGCTGTTTTTT	CASSLGALGAAGELFF
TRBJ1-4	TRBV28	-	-	TGTGCCAGCAGTTTATGGGCAGGGGTTGTTGAAAAACTGTTTTTT	CASSLWAGVVEKLFF
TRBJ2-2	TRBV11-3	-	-	TGTGCCAGCACCCTAAGCTTCACCGGGGAGCTGTTTTTT	CASTLSFTGELFF
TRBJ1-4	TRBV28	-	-	TGTGCCAGCAGTCAACTGGATGAAAAACTGTTTTTT	CASSQLDEKLFF
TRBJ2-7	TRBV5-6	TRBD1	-	TGTGCCAGCAAGCAGAGCGGGACAGGGATGTACGAGCAGTACTTC	CASKQSGTGMYEQYF
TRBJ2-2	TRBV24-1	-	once	TGTGCCACCAGTGCCTCCGACAGGAGCGCGAACACCGGGGAGCTGTTTTTT	CATSASDRSANTGELFF
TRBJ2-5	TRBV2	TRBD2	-	TGTGCCAGCAGTGCCGGGACTAGCGGGACCCAGTACTTC	CASSAGTSGTQYF
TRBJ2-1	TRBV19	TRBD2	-	TGTGCCAGTAGTACTAGCGGGACTATGCCCCCCTACAATGAGCAGTTCTTC	CASSTSGTMPPYNEQFF
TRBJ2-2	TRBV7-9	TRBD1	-	TGTGCCAGCAGCGCGCCGGGACAGGGGAACACCGGGGAGCTGTTTTTT	CASSAPGQGNTGELFF
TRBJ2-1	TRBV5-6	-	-	TGTGCCAGCAGCTTGGGGAGGCAGCGGGAGCAGTTCTTC	CASSLGRQREQFF
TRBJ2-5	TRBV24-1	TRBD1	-	TGTGCCACCAGTGATTTAACCGGGACAGGTCAAGAGACCCAGTACTTC	CATSDLTGTGQETQYF
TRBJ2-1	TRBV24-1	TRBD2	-	TGTGCCACCAGTGATACCGGGACTAGCGGGAGGGTCTCCTACAATGAGCAGTTCTTC	CATSDTGTSGRVSYNEQFF
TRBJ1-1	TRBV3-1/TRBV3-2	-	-	TGTGCCAGCAGCCAAGTAGGGGGTTTAAGGCACACTGAAGCTTTCTTT	CASSQVGGLRHTEAFF
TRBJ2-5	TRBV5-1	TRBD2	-	TGCGCCAGCAGCCTACAGGGACTAGCGGAGACCCAGTACTTC	CASSLQGLAETQYF
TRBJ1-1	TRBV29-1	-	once	TGCAGCGTGGCCGGGGTCCTGAACACTGAAGCTTTCTTT	CSVAGVLNTEAFF
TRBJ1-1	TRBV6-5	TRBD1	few	TGTGCCAGCAGTTCCGGGACAGTGAACACTGAAGCTTTCTTT	CASSSGTVNTEAFF
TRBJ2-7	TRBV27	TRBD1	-	TGTGCCAGCAGACGGACAGGGGGCTACGAGCAGTACTTC	CASRRTGGYEQYF
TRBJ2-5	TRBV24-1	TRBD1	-	TGTGCCAGCAGGGGGCTTGGGGAGACCCAGTACTTC	CASRGLGETQYF
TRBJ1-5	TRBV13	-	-	TGTGCCAGCAGCTTAGGGGCCGGGGGACCCCAGCATTTT	CASSLGAGGPQHF
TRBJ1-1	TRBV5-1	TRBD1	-	TGCGCCAGCAGACCGGACAGGGGAGGAACTGAAGCTTTCTTT	CASRPDRGGTEAFF
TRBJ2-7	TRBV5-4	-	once	TGTGCCAGCAGCAAAGTACAGGGCTACGAGCAGTACTTC	CASSKVQGYEQYF
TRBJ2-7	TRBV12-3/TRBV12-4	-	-	TGTGCCAGCAGGGCGGGTTTCCGTGCCGAGCAGTACTTC	CASRAGFRAEQYF
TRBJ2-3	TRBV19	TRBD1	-	TGTGCCAGTAGCAGGGGGTACACAGATACGCAGTATTTT	CASSRGYTDTQYF